This entry lists 26 T cell receptor beta chains sequenced from one sample in a study of blood T cell repertoires in COVID-19 (dated by TCRdb to 2019 to 2021). Library creation used the immunoSEQ multiplex PCR assay. TCRdb holds this immuneACCESS table with in-frame rearrangements only. Some clones are missing; in checked studies, unresolved V genes explain under half, and the rest has no known cause. The sample table holds approximately 240,000 clones, of which more than 65% were seen once. Of the sample, 1.4% is held by the ten largest clones. Sample: peripheral blood. The receptors shown here come from a woman aged 40 to 55 who had recovered from COVID-19.

The chain links TRBV7-3 to TRBJ1-6; D may be TRBD1 (6 bases). Germline V lookup: CDR1 SGHTA, CDR2 FQGTGA. The V end lost 5 bases, the J end lost 7 bases, and 15 bases lay between the germline ends. This CDR3 has 15 residues. CDR3: CASSDSTGPNSPLHF. DNA of the CDR3: TGTGCCAGCAGCGACTCTACAGGGCCCAATTCACCCCTCCACTTT.

This clone was observed a handful of times. The chain carries TRBV5-1 and TRBJ1-1; D gene ambiguous. With 1 base removed from V and 1 base from J, the gap between germline ends came to 11 bases. The CDR3 is 15 amino acids. From germline, CDR1 is SGHRS and CDR2 YFSETQ. This CDR3 is CASSLIAAGNTEAFF. In DNA, the CDR3 is TGCGCCAGCAGCTTGATTGCGGCTGGGAACACTGAAGCTTTCTTT.

The chain carries TRBV3-1 (or the pseudogene TRBV3-2) and TRBJ2-1; weak D call: TRBD1 (6 bases). Germline V gives CDR1 LGHDT, CDR2 YNNKEL (reference sequence). V lost 0 bases and J lost 2, with 11 bases in between. CDR3 size: 16 residues. The CDR3 bases are TGTGCCAGCAGCCAAGATAGGACAGTCACCTACAATGAGCAGTTCTTC. The encoded protein is CASSQDRTVTYNEQFF.

The chain employs TRBV5-5 and TRBJ2-1, with a weak D call TRBD1 (6 bases). The germline gives CDR1 SGHKS, CDR2 YYEKEE (reference sequence). The CDR3 is made up of 15 amino acids. With 2 bases removed from V and 4 bases from J, the gap between germline ends came to 13 bases. The CDR3 region has the DNA TGTGCCAGCAGCTTAACCGGGACATTGTACAATGAGCAGTTCTTC. Its translation is CASSLTGTLYNEQFF.

This chain joins TRBV24-1 and TRBJ1-5; 9 bases fit TRBD1. CDR1 is KGHDR, CDR2 SFDVKD, per germline. The ends lost 3 bases at V and 5 bases at J; junction bases unmatched: 7. The CDR3 sequence is 16 residues long. CDR3 region: CATSDRRQGGYQPQHF. The CDR3, as DNA: TGTGCCACCAGTGATCGGAGACAGGGGGGGTATCAGCCCCAGCATTTT.

J is TRBJ2-5 and V is TRBV27; D gene ambiguous. The CDR3 spans 12 residues. V was pared by 6 bases and J by 4 bases, with 9 bases between. In germline, CDR1 is MNHEY, CDR2 SMNVEV (reference sequence). The CDR3 is CASSRIGETQYF. CDR3 DNA: TGTGCCAGCAGCCGCATCGGAGAGACCCAGTACTTC.

Written as DNA, the CDR3 is TGTGCCAGCAGTTCCGGGACACTCGGCTACACCTTC. Translated, it gives CASSSGTLGYTF. The chain uses TRBV28 and TRBJ1-2; tentatively, D is TRBD1 (6 bases). CDR3 size: 12 residues. Germline CDR1 is MDHEN and CDR2 is SYDVKM. Trimming took 4 bases from V and 8 from J, leaving 11 bases between them.

In this sample, this clone turned up once. The chain has TRBV4-3 and TRBJ2-4; no clear D gene. Germline-derived CDR1 and CDR2 are LGHNA and YSLEER. V was clipped by 1 base and J by 0 bases, with 16 bases between them. The CDR3 sequence is 18 residues long. DNA of the CDR3: TGCGCCAGCAGCCAAGTATTGGTTAGAGCTCCAGCCAAAAACATTCAGTACTTC. Translated, it gives CASSQVLVRAPAKNIQYF.

The chain carries TRBV11-2 and TRBJ1-2, with 8 bases that match TRBD1. With V trimmed by 7 bases and J by 10 bases, 14 bases remained unmatched. The CDR3 covers 14 residues. Germline V gives CDR1 SGHAT, CDR2 FQNNGV. CDR3: CASNNWGQVGPYTF. The CDR3 DNA reads TGTGCCAGCAATAACTGGGGACAGGTGGGACCCTACACCTTC.

The gene calls are TRBV20-1 and TRBJ1-4; 10 bases line up with TRBD1. The germline gives CDR1 DFQATT, CDR2 SNEGSKA (reference sequence). The CDR3 totals 15 residues. J gave up 6 bases and V 3 bases, and 7 bases lay outside the gene matches. The CDR3 coding sequence is TGCAGTGCTAGTGCCTTTGGACAGGGGGATGAAAAACTGTTTTTT. The encoded protein is CSASAFGQGDEKLFF.

The rearrangement links TRBV5-6 to TRBJ2-1, with 7 bases lining up with TRBD1. The germline CDR1 and CDR2 sequences are SGHDT and YYEEEE. Trimming cost V 2 bases and J 9 bases; bases outside gene matches: 5. This CDR3 region has 13 residues. DNA of the CDR3: TGTGCCAGCAGCTTAGGGACAGCACTTGAGCAGTTCTTC. Translation gives CASSLGTALEQFF. Filled out from reference TRBV5-6 and TRBJ2-1, the complete variable domain reads DAGVTQSPTHLIKTRGQQVTLRCSPKSGHDTVSWYQQALGQGPQFIFQYYEEEERQRGNFPDRFSGHQFPNYSSELNVNALLLGDSALYLCASSLGTALEQFFGPGTRLTVL.

V and J are TRBV29-1 and TRBJ2-7; D not resolved. CDR1 and CDR2 (germline): SQVTM, ANQGSEA. Trimming removed 2 bases at V and 3 bases at J, with 5 bases between. The length of the CDR3 is 11 residues. The CDR3 region has the DNA TGCAGCGTTGAATTTAGCTACGAGCAGTACTTC. Translating gives CSVEFSYEQYF.

Details on this clone: This sample also contains other DNA sequences that code for the same CDR3. The chain links TRBV19 to TRBJ1-5; 7 bases fit TRBD1. Germline V gene sequence: CDR1 LNHDA, CDR2 SQIVND (reference sequence). This CDR3 spans 13 amino acids. V was clipped by 5 bases and J by 5 bases; unmatched bases: 3. CDR3 nucleotides: TGTGCCAGTAGTGGAACAGGGGATCAGCCCCAGCATTTT. This codes for CASSGTGDQPQHF. The full variable domain, its missing parts supplied by reference TRBV19 and TRBJ1-5, is DGGITQSPKYLFRKEGQNVTLSCEQNLNHDAMYWYRQDPGQGLRLIYYSQIVNDFQKGDIAEGYSVSREKKESFPLTVTSAQKNPTAFYLCASSGTGDQPQHFGDGTRLSIL.

The chain has TRBV30 and TRBJ1-1; D remains unclear. The germline V gene has CDR1 GTSNPN and CDR2 SVGIG (reference sequence). The V end was cut by 3 bases, the J end by 5 bases, with 13 bases between. The CDR3 has 13 residues. CDR3 in DNA: TGTGCCTGGAGACGAGGAGGGTGGACTGAAGCTTTCTTT. Protein: CAWRRGGWTEAFF.

The rearrangement links TRBV7-8 to TRBJ1-3; tentatively, D is TRBD1 (5 bases). CDR1 and CDR2 from the germline V gene are SGHVS and FQNEAQ. The V end was cut by 4 bases, the J end by 4 bases, with 29 bases between. The CDR3 extends over 20 amino acids. The CDR3 DNA reads as TGTGCCAGCAGCTGGTTCGTGGACAACCTTTCGTCGGGTGGAGGAAACACCATATATTTT. Protein product: CASSWFVDNLSSGGGNTIYF.

This chain connects TRBV5-1 to TRBJ1-6, with 7 bases fitting TRBD1. With V trimmed by 4 bases and J by 3 bases, 10 bases remained unmatched. Per germline, CDR1 SGHRS and CDR2 YFSETQ. The CDR3 spans 17 residues. The CDR3 nucleotides read TGCGCCAGCAGCATGGGACAGCGGGGGGACTATAATTCACCCCTCCACTTT. This encodes CASSMGQRGDYNSPLHF.

J is TRBJ1-1 and V is TRBV18, with D uncertain. V gave up 0 bases and J gave up 1 base, with 15 bases separating them. Germline lookup yields CDR1 KGHSH and CDR2 LQKENI. The CDR3 sequence is 17 residues long. The DNA for the CDR3 is TGTGCCAGCTCACCACCTGTTCCGGGGAGGGCGAACACTGAAGCTTTCTTT. Translation: CASSPPVPGRANTEAFF.

This chain uses TRBV4-3 with TRBJ1-5; D remains ambiguous. This CDR3 has 14 amino acids. Trimming took off 5 bases at V and 0 bases at J, with 8 bases between the two ends. Germline CDR1 reads LGHNA; CDR2 reads YSLEER. This CDR3 reads CASSTEYSNQPQHF. In DNA, the CDR3 is TGCGCCAGCAGCACAGAATATAGCAATCAGCCCCAGCATTTT.

The CDR3 region has the DNA TGTGCCAGCAGCACCCCGGACAGGGTGAGTGAAGCTTTCTTT. As protein: CASSTPDRVSEAFF. The V and J genes are TRBV7-2 and TRBJ1-1; 8 bases agree with TRBD1. V was clipped by 5 bases and J by 7 bases; unmatched bases: 9. The germline CDR1 and CDR2 sequences are SGHTA and FQGNSA. This CDR3 has 14 amino acids.

The chain is built from TRBV3-1 (or the pseudogene TRBV3-2) and TRBJ2-7, with no clear D. Germline CDR1 and CDR2: LGHDT and YNNKEL (reference sequence). The CDR3 is 15 amino acids. V lost 1 base and J lost 6, with 16 bases in between. The CDR3 DNA sequence: TGTGCCAGCAGCCAAGTCCGGTCCGCTCTTGTCGAGCAGTACTTC. This translates into CASSQVRSALVEQYF.

This sequence joins TRBV6-5 and TRBJ1-2; 8 nucleotides match TRBD1. CDR1 MNHEY and CDR2 SVGAGI come from the germline V gene. The CDR3 is 15 residues long. The trim removed 6 bases at V and 6 bases at J, leaving 12 bases unmatched. The CDR3 DNA follows: TGTGCCAGCAGCTCCATCACAGGGGGATACGATGGCTACACCTTC. As protein: CASSSITGGYDGYTF.

The CDR3: CASSVATNTEAFF. Here the CDR3 DNA reads TGTGCCAGCAGCGTAGCTACGAACACTGAAGCTTTCTTT. This rearrangement joins TRBV9 to TRBJ1-1; D unresolved. Looked up from germline, CDR1 is SGDLS and CDR2 is YYNGEE. Trimming took 0 bases from V and 1 from J, leaving 4 bases between them. The CDR3 contains 13 residues.

This chain uses TRBV7-2 with TRBJ2-1; possible D gene TRBD1, 5 bases. Trimming cost V 0 bases and J 9 bases, with 12 bases left between them. CDR3 length: 14 residues. Per germline, CDR1 SGHTA and CDR2 FQGNSA. The CDR3 nucleotides read TGTGCCAGCAGCTTAGCGCGAACAGGCGGTGAGCAGTTCTTC. It codes for CASSLARTGGEQFF.

This rearrangement joins TRBV28 to TRBJ2-2; maybe TRBD2 (6 bases). CDR1 MDHEN and CDR2 SYDVKM come from the germline V gene. This CDR3 region has 15 residues. The ends were cut back, 6 bases at V and 1 base at J, with 12 bases in the middle. CDR3 sequence reads: CASSLTGGNTGELFF. The CDR3 region has the DNA TGTGCCAGCAGCTTAACCGGGGGGAACACCGGGGAGCTGTTTTTT.

The rearrangement uses TRBV3-1 (or the pseudogene TRBV3-2) and TRBJ1-2; D is perhaps TRBD1 (6 bases). This CDR3 is built from 15 residues. Looked up from germline, CDR1 is LGHDT and CDR2 is YNNKEL (reference sequence). V was pared by 2 bases and J by 2 bases, with 12 bases between. The CDR3 DNA follows: TGTGCCAGCAGCCAAAACGGACAGATGAACTATGGCTACACCTTC. Amino acids: CASSQNGQMNYGYTF.

This rearrangement joins TRBV12-3 or TRBV12-4 to TRBJ1-2; 9 bases are shared with TRBD1. This CDR3 is 13 amino acids long. J gave up 5 bases and V 7 bases, and 5 bases lay outside the gene matches. CDR3 amino acids: CASTPGTGYGYTF. For the CDR3, the DNA is TGTGCCAGCACTCCTGGGACAGGGTATGGCTACACCTTC.